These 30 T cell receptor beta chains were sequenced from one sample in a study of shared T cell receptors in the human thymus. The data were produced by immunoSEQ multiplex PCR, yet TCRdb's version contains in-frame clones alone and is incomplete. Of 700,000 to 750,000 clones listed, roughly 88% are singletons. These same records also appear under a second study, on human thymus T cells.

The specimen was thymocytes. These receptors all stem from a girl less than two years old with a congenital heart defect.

The CDR3 loop is CASSFLRTGQNYGYTF. As DNA, the CDR3 is TGTGCCAGCAGTTTCCTCCGGACAGGGCAGAACTATGGCTACACCTTC. The rearrangement uses TRBV28 and TRBJ1-2; 8 nucleotides match TRBD1. V gave up 3 bases and J gave up 2 bases; unmatched junction bases: 8. CDR1 and CDR2 from the germline V gene are MDHEN and SYDVKM. The CDR3 has 16 amino acids.

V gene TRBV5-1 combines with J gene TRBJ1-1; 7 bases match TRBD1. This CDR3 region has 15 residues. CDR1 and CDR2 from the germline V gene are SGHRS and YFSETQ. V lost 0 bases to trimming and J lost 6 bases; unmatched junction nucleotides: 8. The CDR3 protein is CASSLGTGDGAEAFF. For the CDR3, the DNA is TGCGCCAGCAGCTTGGGGACAGGCGACGGGGCTGAAGCTTTCTTT.

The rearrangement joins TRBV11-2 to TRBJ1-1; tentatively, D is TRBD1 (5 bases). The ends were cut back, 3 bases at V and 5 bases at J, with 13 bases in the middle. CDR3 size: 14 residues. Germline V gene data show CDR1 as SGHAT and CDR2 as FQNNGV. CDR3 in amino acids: CASSLNRSRTEAFF. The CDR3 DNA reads TGTGCCAGCAGCTTGAACAGGTCGAGGACTGAAGCTTTCTTT.

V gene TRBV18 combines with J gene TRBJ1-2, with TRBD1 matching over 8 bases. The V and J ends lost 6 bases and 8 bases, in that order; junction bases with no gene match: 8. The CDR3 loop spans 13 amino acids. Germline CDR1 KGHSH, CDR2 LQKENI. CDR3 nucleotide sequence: TGTGCCAGCTCCCCTAAGACAGGGGTCGGCTACACCTTC. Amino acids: CASSPKTGVGYTF.

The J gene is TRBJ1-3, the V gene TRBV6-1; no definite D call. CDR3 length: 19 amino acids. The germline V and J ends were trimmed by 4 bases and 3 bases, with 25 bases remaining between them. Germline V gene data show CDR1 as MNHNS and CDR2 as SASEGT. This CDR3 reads CASSGREAERIVGGNTIYF. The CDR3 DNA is TGTGCCAGCAGTGGGCGGGAGGCAGAGCGTATAGTGGGTGGAAACACCATATATTTT.

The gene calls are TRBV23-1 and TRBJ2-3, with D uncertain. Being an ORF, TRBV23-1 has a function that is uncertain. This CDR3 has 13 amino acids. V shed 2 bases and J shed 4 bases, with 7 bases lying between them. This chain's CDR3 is CASSQSEADTQYF. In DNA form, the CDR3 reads TGCGCCAGCAGTCAAAGCGAAGCAGATACGCAGTATTTT.

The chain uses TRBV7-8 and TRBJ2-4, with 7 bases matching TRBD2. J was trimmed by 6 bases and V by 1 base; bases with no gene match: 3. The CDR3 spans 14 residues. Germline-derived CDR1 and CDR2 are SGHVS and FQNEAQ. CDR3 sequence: CASSLVGGLNIQYF. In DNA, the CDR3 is TGTGCCAGCAGCTTAGTGGGGGGGTTAAACATTCAGTACTTC. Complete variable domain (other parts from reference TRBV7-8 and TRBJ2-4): GAGVSQSPRYKVAKRGQDVALRCDPISGHVSLFWYQQALGQGPEFLTYFQNEAQLDKSGLPSDRFFAERPEGSVSTLKIQRTQQEDSAVYLCASSLVGGLNIQYFGAGTRLSVL.

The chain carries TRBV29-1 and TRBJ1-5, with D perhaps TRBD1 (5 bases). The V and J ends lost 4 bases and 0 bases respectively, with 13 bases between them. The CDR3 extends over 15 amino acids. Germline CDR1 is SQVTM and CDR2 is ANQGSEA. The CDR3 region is CSVGGGGNSNQPQHF. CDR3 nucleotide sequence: TGCAGCGTTGGCGGGGGGGGTAATAGCAATCAGCCCCAGCATTTT. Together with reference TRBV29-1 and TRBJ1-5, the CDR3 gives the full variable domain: SAVISQKPSRDICQRGTSLTIQCQVDSQVTMMFWYRQQPGQSLTLIATANQGSEATYESGFVIDKFPISRPNLTFSTLTVSNMSPEDSSIYLCSVGGGGNSNQPQHFGDGTRLSIL.

As DNA, the CDR3 is TGCGCCAGCAGCCAAGATAAGGGGGCGGTAGGTTTTAACACTGAAGCTTTCTTT. Translating gives CASSQDKGAVGFNTEAFF. The chain recombines TRBV4-1 with TRBJ1-1, with 7 nucleotides matching TRBD1. The CDR3 runs to 18 residues. Germline CDR1 MGHRA, CDR2 YSYEKL. V gave up 0 bases and J gave up 2 bases; unmatched junction bases: 12.

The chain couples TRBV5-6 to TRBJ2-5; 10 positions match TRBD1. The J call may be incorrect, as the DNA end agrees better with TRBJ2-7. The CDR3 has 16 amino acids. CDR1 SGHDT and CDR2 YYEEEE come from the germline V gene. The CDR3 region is CASSFGLGDRGYEQYF. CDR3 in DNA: TGTGCCAGCAGCTTCGGGTTGGGGGACAGGGGTTACGAGCAGTACTTC.

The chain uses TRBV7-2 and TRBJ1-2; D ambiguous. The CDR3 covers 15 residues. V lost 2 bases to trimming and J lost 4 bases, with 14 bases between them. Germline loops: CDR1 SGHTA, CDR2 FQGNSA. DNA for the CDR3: TGTGCCAGCAGCTTAATCTTTAGCTCGGGCTATGGCTACACCTTC. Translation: CASSLIFSSGYGYTF.

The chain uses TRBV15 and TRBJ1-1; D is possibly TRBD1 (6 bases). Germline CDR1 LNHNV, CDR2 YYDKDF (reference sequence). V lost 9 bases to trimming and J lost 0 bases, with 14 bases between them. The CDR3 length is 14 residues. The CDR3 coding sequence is TGTGCCACGTTAAACAGGGAGATGAACACTGAAGCTTTCTTT. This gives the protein CATLNREMNTEAFF.

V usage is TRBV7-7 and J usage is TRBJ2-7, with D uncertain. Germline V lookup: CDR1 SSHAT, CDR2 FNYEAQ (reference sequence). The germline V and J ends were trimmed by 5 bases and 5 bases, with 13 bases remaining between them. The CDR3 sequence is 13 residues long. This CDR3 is CASSLRRGNEQYF. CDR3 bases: TGTGCCAGCAGCCTCCGACGCGGTAACGAGCAGTACTTC. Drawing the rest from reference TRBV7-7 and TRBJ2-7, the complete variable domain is GAGVSQSPRYKVTKRGQDVTLRCDPISSHATLYWYQQALGQGPEFLTYFNYEAQPDKSGLPSDRFSAERPEGSISTLTIQRTEQRDSAMYRCASSLRRGNEQYFGPGTRLTVT.

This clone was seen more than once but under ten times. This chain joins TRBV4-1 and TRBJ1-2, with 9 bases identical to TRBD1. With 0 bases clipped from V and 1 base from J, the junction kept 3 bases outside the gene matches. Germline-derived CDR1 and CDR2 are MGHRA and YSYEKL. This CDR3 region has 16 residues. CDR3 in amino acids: CASSQDKGQGNYGYTF. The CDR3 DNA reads TGCGCCAGCAGCCAAGATAAGGGACAGGGTAACTATGGCTACACCTTC.

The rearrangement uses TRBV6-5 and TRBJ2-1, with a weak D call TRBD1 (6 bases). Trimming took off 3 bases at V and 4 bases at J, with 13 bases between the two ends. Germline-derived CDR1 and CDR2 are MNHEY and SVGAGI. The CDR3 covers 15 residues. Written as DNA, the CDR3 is TGTGCCAGCAGTTATTGGGGGCAGCCATACAATGAGCAGTTCTTC. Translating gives CASSYWGQPYNEQFF.

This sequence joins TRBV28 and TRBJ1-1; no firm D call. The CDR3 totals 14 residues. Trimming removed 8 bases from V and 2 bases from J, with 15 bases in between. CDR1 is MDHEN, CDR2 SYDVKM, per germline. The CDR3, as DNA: TGTGCCAGCTACCATAGAGGGCTTAACACTGAAGCTTTCTTT. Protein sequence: CASYHRGLNTEAFF.

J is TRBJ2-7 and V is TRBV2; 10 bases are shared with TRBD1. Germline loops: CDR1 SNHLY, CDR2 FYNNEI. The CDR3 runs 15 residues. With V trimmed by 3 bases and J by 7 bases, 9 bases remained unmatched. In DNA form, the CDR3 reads TGTGCCAGCAGTGACCCGAGACAGGGGGCTCAGGAGCAGTACTTC. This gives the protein CASSDPRQGAQEQYF.

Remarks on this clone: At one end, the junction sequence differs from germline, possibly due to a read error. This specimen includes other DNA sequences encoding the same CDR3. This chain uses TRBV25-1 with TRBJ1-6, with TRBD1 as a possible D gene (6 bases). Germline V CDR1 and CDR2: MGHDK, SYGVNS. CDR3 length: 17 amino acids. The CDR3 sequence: CASSELFGGGQNSPLHF. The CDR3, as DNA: TGTGCCAGCAGTGAATTATTCGGGGGGGGCCAAAATTCGCCCCTCCACTTT.

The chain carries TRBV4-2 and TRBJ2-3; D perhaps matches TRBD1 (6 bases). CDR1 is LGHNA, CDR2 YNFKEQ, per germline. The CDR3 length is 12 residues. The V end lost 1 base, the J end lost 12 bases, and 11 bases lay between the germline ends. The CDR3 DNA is TGTGCCAGCAGCCAAGCCCAGGGGTCACAGTATTTT. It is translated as CASSQAQGSQYF.

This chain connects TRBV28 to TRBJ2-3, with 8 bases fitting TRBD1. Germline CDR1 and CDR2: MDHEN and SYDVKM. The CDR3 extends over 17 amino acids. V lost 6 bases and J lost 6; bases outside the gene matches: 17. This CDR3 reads CASRPGQGRASEDTQYF. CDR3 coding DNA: TGTGCCAGCAGGCCCGGACAGGGAAGGGCGAGTGAGGATACGCAGTATTTT.

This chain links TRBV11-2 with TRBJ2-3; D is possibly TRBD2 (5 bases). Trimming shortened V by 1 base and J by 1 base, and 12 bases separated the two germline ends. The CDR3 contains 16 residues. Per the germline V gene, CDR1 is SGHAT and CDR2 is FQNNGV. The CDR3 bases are TGTGCCAGCAGCTTAGGTTCGGGATGGGGCACAGATACGCAGTATTTT. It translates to CASSLGSGWGTDTQYF. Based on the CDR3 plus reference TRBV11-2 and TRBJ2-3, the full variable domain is EAGVAQSPRYKIIEKRQSVAFWCNPISGHATLYWYQQILGQGPKLLIQFQNNGVVDDSQLPKDRFSAERLKGVDSTLKIQPAKLEDSAVYLCASSLGSGWGTDTQYFGPGTRLTVL.

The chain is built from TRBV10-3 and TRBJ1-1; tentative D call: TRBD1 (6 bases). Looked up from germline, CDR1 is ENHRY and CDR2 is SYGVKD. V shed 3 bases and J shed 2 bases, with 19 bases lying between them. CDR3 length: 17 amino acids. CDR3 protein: CAISEGGRLGSNTEAFF. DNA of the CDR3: TGTGCCATCAGTGAAGGGGGTCGATTGGGGTCAAACACTGAAGCTTTCTTT.

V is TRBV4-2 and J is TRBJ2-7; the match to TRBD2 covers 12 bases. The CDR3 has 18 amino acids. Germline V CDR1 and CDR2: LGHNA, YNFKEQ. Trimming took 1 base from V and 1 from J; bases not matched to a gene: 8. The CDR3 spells CASSQVSSGGAQSYEQYF. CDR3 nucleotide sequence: TGTGCCAGCAGCCAAGTATCTAGCGGGGGGGCTCAATCCTACGAGCAGTACTTC.

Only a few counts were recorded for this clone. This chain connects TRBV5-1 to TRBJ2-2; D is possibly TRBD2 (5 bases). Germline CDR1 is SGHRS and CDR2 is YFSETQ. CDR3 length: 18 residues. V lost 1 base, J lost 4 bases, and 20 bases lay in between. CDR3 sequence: CASSLRVPQGRGTGELFF. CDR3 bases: TGCGCCAGCAGCTTGAGGGTGCCCCAAGGGAGAGGCACCGGGGAGCTGTTTTTT. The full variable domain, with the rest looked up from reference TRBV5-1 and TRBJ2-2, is KAGVTQTPRYLIKTRGQQVTLSCSPISGHRSVSWYQQTPGQGLQFLFEYFSETQRNKGNFPGRFSGRQFSNSRSEMNVSTLELGDSALYLCASSLRVPQGRGTGELFFGEGSRLTVL.

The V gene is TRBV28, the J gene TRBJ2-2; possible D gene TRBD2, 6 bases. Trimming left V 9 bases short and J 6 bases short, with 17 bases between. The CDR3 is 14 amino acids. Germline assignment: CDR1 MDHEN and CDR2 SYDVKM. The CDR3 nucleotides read TGTGCCAGTAGGGTACGGACTATCCCCGGGGAGCTGTTTTTT. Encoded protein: CASRVRTIPGELFF.

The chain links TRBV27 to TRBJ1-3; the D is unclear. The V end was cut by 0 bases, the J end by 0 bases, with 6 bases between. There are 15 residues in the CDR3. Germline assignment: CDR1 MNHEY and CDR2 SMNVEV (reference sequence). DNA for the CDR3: TGTGCCAGCAGTTTATCGGCGGCCTCTGGAAACACCATATATTTT. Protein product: CASSLSAASGNTIYF.

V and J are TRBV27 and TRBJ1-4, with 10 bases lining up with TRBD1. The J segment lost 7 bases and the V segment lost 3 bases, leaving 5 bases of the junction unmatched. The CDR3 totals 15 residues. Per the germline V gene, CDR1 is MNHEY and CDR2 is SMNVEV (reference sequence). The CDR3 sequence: CASSFEGQGSEKLFF. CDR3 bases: TGTGCCAGCAGTTTTGAGGGACAGGGGAGTGAAAAACTGTTTTTT.

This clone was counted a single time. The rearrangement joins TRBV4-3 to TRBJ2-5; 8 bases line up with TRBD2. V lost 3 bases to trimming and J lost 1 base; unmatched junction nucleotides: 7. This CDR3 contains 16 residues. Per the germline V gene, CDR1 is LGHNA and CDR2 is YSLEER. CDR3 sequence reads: CASSQGTGGGQETQYF. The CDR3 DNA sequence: TGCGCCAGCAGCCAGGGCACCGGGGGGGGCCAAGAGACCCAGTACTTC.

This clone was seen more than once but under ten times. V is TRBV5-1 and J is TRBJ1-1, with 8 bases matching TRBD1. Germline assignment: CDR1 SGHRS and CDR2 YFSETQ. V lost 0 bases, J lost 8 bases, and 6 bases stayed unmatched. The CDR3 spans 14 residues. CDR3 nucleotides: TGCGCCAGCAGCTTGGGGGCCCAGGGGGCCGAAGCTTTCTTT. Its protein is CASSLGAQGAEAFF.

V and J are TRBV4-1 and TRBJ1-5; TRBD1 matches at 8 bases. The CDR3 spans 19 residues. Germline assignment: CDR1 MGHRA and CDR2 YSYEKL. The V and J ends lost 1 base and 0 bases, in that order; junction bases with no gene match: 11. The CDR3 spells CASSQAPRDRTYSNQPQHF. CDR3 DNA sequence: TGCGCCAGCAGCCAAGCCCCTAGGGACAGGACCTATAGCAATCAGCCCCAGCATTTT.